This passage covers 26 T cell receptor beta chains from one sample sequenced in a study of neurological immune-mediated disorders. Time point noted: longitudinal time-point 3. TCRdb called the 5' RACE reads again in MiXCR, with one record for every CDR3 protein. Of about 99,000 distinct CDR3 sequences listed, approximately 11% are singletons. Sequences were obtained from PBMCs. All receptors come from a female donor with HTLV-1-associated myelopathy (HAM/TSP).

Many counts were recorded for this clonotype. This chain's CDR3 is CSARMQGHSYEQYF. Written as DNA, the CDR3 is TGCAGTGCTAGAATGCAGGGACACTCCTACGAGCAGTACTTC. The V and J genes are TRBV20-1 and TRBJ2-7; D is possibly TRBD1 (6 bases). The CDR3 consists of 14 residues. Trimming stripped 2 bases from V and 0 bases from J, with 11 bases between. Germline V lookup: CDR1 DFQATT, CDR2 SNEGSKA (reference sequence).

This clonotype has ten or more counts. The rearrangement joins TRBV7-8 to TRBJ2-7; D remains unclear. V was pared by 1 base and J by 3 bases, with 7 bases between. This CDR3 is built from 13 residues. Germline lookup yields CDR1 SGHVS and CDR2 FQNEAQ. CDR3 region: CASSLERVYEQYF. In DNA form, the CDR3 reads TGTGCCAGCAGCTTAGAACGCGTCTACGAGCAGTACTTC.

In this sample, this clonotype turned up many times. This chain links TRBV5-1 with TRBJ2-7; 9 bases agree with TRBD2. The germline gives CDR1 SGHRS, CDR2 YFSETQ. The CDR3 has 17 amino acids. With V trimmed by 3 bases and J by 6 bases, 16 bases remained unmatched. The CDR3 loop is CASSSVKKLAGGGEQYF. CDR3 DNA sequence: TGCGCCAGCAGCTCAGTTAAGAAACTAGCGGGCGGGGGCGAGCAGTACTTC. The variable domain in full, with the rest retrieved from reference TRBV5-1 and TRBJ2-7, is KAGVTQTPRYLIKTRGQQVTLSCSPISGHRSVSWYQQTPGQGLQFLFEYFSETQRNKGNFPGRFSGRQFSNSRSEMNVSTLELGDSALYLCASSSVKKLAGGGEQYFGPGTRLTVT.

Here the CDR3 reads CASSLVRSGSDEQFF. The CDR3 DNA sequence: TGCGCCAGCAGCTTGGTTCGGTCGGGGTCGGATGAGCAGTTCTTC. V usage is TRBV5-1 and J usage is TRBJ2-1; a weak D match, TRBD2 (5 bases). The CDR3 is 15 amino acids. Looked up from germline, CDR1 is SGHRS and CDR2 is YFSETQ. The V gene lost 0 bases and the J gene lost 8 bases, with 15 bases spanning the gap. Drawing the rest from reference TRBV5-1 and TRBJ2-1, the complete variable domain is KAGVTQTPRYLIKTRGQQVTLSCSPISGHRSVSWYQQTPGQGLQFLFEYFSETQRNKGNFPGRFSGRQFSNSRSEMNVSTLELGDSALYLCASSLVRSGSDEQFFGPGTRLTVL.

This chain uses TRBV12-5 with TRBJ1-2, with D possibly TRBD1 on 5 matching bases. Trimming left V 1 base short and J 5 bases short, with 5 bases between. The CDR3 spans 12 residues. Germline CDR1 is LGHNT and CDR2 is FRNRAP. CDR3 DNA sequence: TGTGCTAGTGGTTTGGGACAGTATGGCTACACCTTC. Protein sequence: CASGLGQYGYTF.

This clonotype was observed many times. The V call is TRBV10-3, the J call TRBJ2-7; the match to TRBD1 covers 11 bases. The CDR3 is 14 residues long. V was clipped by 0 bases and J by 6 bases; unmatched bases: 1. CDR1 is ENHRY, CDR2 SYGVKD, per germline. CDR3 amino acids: CAISESGTGGEQYF. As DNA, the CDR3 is TGTGCCATCAGTGAGTCGGGGACAGGGGGCGAGCAGTACTTC.

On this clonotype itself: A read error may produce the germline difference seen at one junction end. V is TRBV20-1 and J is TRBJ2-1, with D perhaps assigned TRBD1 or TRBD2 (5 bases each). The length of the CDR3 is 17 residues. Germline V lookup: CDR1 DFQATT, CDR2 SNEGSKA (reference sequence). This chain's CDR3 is CSAIKHSGTLSYNKQFF. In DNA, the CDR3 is TGCAGTGCTATCAAACACTCAGGGACCCTTTCATACAATAAGCAGTTCTTC.

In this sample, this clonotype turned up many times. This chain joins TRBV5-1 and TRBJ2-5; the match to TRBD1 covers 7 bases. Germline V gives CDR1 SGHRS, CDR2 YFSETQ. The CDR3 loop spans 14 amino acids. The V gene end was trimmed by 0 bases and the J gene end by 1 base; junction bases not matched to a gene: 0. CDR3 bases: TGCGCCAGCAGCTTGGGGGACAGCCAAGAGACCCAGTACTTC. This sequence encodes CASSLGDSQETQYF. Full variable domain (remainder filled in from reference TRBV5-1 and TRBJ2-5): KAGVTQTPRYLIKTRGQQVTLSCSPISGHRSVSWYQQTPGQGLQFLFEYFSETQRNKGNFPGRFSGRQFSNSRSEMNVSTLELGDSALYLCASSLGDSQETQYFGPGTRLLVL.

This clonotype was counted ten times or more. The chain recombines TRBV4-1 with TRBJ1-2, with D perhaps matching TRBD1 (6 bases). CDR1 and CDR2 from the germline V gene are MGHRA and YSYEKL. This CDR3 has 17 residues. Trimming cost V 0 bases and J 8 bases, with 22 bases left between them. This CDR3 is CASSQDHGGGRRDGYTF. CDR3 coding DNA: TGCGCCAGCAGCCAAGATCACGGTGGGGGGCGGCGGGACGGCTACACCTTC.

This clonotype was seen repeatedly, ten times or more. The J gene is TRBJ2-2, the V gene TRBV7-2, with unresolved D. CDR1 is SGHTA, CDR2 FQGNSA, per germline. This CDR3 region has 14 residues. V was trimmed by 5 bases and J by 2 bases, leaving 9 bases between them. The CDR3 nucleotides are TGTGCCAGCAGCCACCCCACAAACACCGGGGAGCTGTTTTTT. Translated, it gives CASSHPTNTGELFF.

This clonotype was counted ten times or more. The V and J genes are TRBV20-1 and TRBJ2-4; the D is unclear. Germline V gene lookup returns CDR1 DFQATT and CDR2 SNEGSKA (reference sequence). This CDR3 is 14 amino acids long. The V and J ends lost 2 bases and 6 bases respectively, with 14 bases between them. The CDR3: CSARLGRSGNIQYF. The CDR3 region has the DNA TGCAGTGCTAGACTAGGCAGGTCTGGAAACATTCAGTACTTC.

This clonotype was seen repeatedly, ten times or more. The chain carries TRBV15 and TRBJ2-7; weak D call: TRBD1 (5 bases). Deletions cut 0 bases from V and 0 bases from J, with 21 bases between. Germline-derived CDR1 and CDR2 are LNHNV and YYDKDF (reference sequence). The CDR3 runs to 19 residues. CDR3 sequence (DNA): TGTGCCACCAGCAGAGATAAGGCCACCTGGACACAAAGCTCCTACGAGCAGTACTTC. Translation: CATSRDKATWTQSSYEQYF.

The CDR3 sequence: CASSLAKPGANVLTF. The CDR3 DNA is TGTGCCAGCAGCTTAGCCAAACCTGGGGCCAACGTCCTGACTTTC. V and J are TRBV7-2 and TRBJ2-6; D remains unclear. Germline V gives CDR1 SGHTA, CDR2 FQGNSA. V was clipped by 0 bases and J by 2 bases, with 5 bases between them. The CDR3 length is 15 residues. Full variable domain (rest looked up from reference TRBV7-2 and TRBJ2-6): GAGVSQSPSNKVTEKGKDVELRCDPISGHTALYWYRQSLGQGLEFLIYFQGNSAPDKSGLPSDRFSAERTGGSVSTLTIQRTQQEDSAVYLCASSLAKPGANVLTFGAGSRLTVL.

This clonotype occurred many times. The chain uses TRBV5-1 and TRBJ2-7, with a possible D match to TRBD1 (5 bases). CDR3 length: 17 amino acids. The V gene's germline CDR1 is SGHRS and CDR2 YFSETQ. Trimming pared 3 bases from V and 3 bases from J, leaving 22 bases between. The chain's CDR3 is CASSSATFSREGYEQYF. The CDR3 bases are TGCGCCAGCAGCTCAGCGACGTTTTCCAGGGAAGGCTACGAGCAGTACTTC. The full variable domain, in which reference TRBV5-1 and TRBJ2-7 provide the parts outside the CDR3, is KAGVTQTPRYLIKTRGQQVTLSCSPISGHRSVSWYQQTPGQGLQFLFEYFSETQRNKGNFPGRFSGRQFSNSRSEMNVSTLELGDSALYLCASSSATFSREGYEQYFGPGTRLTVT.

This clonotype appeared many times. CDR3 nucleotide sequence: TGTGCCAGCAGTTATTTGGGGGGTACCGGGGAGCTGTTTTTT. Translating gives CASSYLGGTGELFF. The chain links TRBV6-5 to TRBJ2-2; possible D gene TRBD2, 6 bases. From germline, CDR1 is MNHEY and CDR2 SVGAGI. Trimming removed 3 bases from V and 5 bases from J, with 10 bases in between. This CDR3 is built from 14 residues.

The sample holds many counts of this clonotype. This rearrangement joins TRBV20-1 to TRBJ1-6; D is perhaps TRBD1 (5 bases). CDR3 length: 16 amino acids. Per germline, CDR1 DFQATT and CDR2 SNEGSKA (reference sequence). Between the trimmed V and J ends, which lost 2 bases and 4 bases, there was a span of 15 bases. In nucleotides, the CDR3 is TGCAGTGCTAGACCCGGGTGGGGGGGTTATAATTCACCCCTCCACTTT. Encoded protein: CSARPGWGGYNSPLHF.

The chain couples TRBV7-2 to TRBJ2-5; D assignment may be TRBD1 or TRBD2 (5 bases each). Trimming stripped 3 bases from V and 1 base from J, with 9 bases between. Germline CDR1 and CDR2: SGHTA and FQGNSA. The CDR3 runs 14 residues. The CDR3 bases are TGTGCCAGCAGCTTGCCGGGACCCCAAGAGACCCAGTACTTC. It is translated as CASSLPGPQETQYF. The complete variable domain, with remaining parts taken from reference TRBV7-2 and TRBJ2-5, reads GAGVSQSPSNKVTEKGKDVELRCDPISGHTALYWYRQSLGQGLEFLIYFQGNSAPDKSGLPSDRFSAERTGGSVSTLTIQRTQQEDSAVYLCASSLPGPQETQYFGPGTRLLVL.

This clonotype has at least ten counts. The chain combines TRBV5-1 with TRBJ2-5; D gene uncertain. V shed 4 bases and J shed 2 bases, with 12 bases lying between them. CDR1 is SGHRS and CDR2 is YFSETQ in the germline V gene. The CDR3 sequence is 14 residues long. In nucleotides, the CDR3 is TGCGCCAGCAGCCCCCATCGAGGACAAGAGACCCAGTACTTC. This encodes CASSPHRGQETQYF.

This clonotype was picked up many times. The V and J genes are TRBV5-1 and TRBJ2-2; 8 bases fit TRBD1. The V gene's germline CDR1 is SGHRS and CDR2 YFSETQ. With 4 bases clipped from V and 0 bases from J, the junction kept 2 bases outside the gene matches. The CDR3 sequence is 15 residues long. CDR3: CASSIRGPNTGELFF. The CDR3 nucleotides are TGCGCCAGCAGCATCAGGGGGCCGAACACCGGGGAGCTGTTTTTT.

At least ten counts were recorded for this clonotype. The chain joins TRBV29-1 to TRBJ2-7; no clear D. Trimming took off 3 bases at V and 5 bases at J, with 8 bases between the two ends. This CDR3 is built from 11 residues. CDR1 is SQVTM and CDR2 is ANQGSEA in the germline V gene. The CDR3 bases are TGCAGCGTTGATAAAGGTAACGAGCAGTACTTC. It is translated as CSVDKGNEQYF.

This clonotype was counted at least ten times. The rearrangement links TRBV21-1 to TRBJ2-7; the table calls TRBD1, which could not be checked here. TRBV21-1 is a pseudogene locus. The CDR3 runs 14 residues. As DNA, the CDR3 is TGTGCCAGCAACCCGGACAGGGGGTCGGGCGAGCAGTACTTC. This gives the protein CASNPDRGSGEQYF.

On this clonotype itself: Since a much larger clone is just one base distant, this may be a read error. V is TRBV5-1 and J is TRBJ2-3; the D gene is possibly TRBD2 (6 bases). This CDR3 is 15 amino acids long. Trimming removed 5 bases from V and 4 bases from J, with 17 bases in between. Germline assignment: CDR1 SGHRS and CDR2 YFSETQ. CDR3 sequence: CASRPQNSGADTQYF. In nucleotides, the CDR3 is TGCGCCAGCAGGCCCCAAAACTCGGGGGCAGATACGCAGTATTTT.

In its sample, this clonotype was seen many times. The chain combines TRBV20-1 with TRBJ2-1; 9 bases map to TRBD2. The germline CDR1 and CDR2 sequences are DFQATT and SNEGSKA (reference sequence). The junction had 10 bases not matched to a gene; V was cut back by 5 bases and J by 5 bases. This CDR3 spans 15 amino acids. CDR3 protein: CSAPRGGALHNEQFF. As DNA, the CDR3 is TGCAGTGCTCCGCGCGGGGGGGCCTTGCACAATGAGCAGTTCTTC.

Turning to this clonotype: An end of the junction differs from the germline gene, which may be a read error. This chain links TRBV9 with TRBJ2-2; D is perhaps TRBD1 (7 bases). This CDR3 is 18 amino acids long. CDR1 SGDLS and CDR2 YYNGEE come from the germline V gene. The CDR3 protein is CASNPHRGGASNTGELFF. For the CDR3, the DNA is TGTGCTAGCAACCCTCACAGGGGAGGAGCATCGAACACCGGGGAGCTGTTTTTT.

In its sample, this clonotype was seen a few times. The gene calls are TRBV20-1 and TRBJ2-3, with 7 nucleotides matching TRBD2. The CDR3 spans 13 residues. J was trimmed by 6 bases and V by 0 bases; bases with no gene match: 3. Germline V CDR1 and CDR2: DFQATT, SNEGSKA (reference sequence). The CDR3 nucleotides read TGCAGTGCTAGAGAGGGGGGGAAGGATACGCAGTATTTT. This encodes CSAREGGKDTQYF.

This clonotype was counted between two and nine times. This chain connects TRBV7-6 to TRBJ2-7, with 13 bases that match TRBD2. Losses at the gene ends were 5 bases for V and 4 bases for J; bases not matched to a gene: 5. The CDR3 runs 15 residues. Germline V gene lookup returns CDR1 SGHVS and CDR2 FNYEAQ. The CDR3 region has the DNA TGTGCCAGCAGCCCTGGGACTAGCGGGGAATACGAGCAGTACTTC. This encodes CASSPGTSGEYEQYF.